This T cell receptor beta chain was identified during a study of Ad26.COV2.S vaccination and SARS-CoV-2 variants. Overall study: Donor joined the COV1001 Ad26.COV2.S trial arm. Intramuscular Ad26.COV2.S doses were given once or twice, 56 days apart. Study-wide results and limits: Spike-specific TCR breadth in vaccine recipients exceeded that seen in placebo recipients.

Clones were sequenced by immunoSEQ multiplex PCR, and TCRdb holds only the in-frame ones, with some missing. There are hundreds of thousands of clones in the sample; about 93% occur only once, and approximately 12% lies in the top ten. V was clipped by 3 bases and J by 7 bases; unmatched bases: 14. Looked up from germline, CDR1 is KGHSH and CDR2 is LQKENI. The CDR3 has 18 residues. Treatment defined: some 20 received Ad26.COV2.S at low or high dose, single or two shots; about 5 received placebo; per-sample allocation not given. Day 63 after the first injection of vaccine or placebo was the sampling time. The vaccine antigen was prefusion-stabilized Wuhan SARS-CoV-2 spike. About this clone itself: What it binds is unknown.

The receptor was derived from a person aged 18-60 years who received the Ad26.COV2.S COVID-19 vaccine or a placebo. The rearrangement uses TRBV18 and TRBJ2-1; 11 bases are shared with TRBD2. The sample was peripheral blood, taken in a trial of Ad26.COV2.S vaccine versus placebo. CDR3 sequence: CASSPLPALAGVLNEQFF. As DNA, the CDR3 is TGTGCCAGCTCACCTCTCCCGGCACTAGCGGGAGTTCTGAATGAGCAGTTCTTC.